This T cell receptor (beta chain) is from a study of T cells in Graves' hyperthyroidism and ophthalmopathy. Study in general: Peripheral blood was secured at the point of initial diagnosis, before any treatment. General study points: In the blood, most expanded thyroid clonotypes above 0.001 appeared as well.

The CDR3 totals 12 residues. Germline lookup yields CDR1 PRHDT and CDR2 FYEKMQ (reference sequence). Amplification yielded TCR beta CDR3 regions, with RNA transcripts as the source. TCR CDR3 underwent first-round RT-PCR with the HTBI primer set. In TCRdb, the multiplex PCR reads were re-called with MiXCR into one record per CDR3 protein. The sample holds 90,000 to 120,000 distinct CDR3 sequences, about a sixth seen once. Comments on this clonotype: Its antigen is unknown. This sequence may be a read error, since a much larger clone differs from it by one base.

Pregnant or lactating patients were excluded, as were those with uncontrolled infection or other autoimmune disease. In making diagnoses, clinical symptoms, serum thyroxine and TRAb, thyroid ultrasound and orbital computed tomography were all used. The V and J genes are TRBV13 and TRBJ2-1; D unclear. The sample taken for sequencing was blood. This TCR derives from a woman aged 50 to 60 with Graves' hyperthyroidism. The CDR3 is CASSLGVNEQSF. The CDR3 DNA follows: TGTGCCAGCAGCTTAGGGGTCAATGAGCAGTCCTTC.